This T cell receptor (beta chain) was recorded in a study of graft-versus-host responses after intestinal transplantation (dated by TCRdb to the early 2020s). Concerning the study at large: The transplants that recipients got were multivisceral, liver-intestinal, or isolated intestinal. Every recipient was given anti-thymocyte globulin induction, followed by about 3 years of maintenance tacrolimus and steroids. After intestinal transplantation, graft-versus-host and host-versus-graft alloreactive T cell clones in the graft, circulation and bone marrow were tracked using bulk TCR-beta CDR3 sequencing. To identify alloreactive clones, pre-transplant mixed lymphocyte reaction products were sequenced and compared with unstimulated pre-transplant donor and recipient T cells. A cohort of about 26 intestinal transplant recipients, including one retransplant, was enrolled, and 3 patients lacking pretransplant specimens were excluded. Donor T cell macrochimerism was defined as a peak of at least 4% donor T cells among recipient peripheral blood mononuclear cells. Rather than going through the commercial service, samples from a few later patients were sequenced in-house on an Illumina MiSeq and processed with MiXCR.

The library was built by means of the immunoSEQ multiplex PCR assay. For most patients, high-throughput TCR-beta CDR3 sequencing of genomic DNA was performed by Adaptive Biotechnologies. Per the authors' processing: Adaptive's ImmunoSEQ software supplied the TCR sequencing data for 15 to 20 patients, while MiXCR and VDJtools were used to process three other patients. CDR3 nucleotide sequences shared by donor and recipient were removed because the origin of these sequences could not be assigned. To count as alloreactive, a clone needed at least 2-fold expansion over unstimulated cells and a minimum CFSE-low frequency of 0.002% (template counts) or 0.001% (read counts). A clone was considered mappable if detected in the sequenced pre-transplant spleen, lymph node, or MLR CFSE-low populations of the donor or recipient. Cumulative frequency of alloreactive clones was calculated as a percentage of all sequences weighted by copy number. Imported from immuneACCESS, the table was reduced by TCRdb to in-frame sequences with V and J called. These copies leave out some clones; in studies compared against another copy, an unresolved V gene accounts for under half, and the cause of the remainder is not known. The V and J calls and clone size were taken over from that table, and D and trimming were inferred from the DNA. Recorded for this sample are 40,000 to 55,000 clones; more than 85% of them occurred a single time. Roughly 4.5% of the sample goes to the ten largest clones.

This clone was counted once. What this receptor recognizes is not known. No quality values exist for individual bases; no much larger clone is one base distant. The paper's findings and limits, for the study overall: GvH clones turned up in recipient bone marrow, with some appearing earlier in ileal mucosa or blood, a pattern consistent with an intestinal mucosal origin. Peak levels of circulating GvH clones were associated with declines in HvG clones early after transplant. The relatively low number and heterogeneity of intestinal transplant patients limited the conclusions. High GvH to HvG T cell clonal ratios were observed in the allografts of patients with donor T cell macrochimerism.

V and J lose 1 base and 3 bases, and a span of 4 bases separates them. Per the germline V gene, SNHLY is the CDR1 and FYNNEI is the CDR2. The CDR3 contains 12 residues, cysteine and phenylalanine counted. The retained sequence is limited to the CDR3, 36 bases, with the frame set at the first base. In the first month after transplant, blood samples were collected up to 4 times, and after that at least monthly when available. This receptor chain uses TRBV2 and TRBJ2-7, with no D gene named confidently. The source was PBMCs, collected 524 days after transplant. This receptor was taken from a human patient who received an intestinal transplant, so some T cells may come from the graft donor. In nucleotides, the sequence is TGTGCCAGCAGTGAAGGGGTCTACGAGCAGTACTTC. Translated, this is CASSEGVYEQYF.